The 26 T cell receptor beta chains below were found in one sample sequenced in a study of T cells in Graves' hyperthyroidism and ophthalmopathy. Amplified TCR beta CDR3 regions came from RNA transcripts. During a first-round RT-PCR of the TCR CDR3, the HTBI primer set was used. TCRdb called the multiplex PCR reads again in MiXCR, with one record for every CDR3 protein. Among about 540,000 distinct CDR3 sequences listed, around 46% were seen once. The sequencing input was peripheral blood or thyroid tissue (not recorded which). These receptors all come from a woman aged 18-29 years with Graves' hyperthyroidism.

This clonotype was picked up many times. The genes are TRBV12-3 or TRBV12-4 and TRBJ2-2; 14 positions match TRBD2. This CDR3 spans 16 amino acids. The V gene end was trimmed by 5 bases and the J gene end by 7 bases; junction bases not matched to a gene: 6. In DNA, the CDR3 is TGTGCCAGCAGTGAGGGACTAGCGGGAGCCGACGGGGAGCTGTTTTTT. It translates to CASSEGLAGADGELFF.

This clonotype has a count of ten or more. The chain employs TRBV10-3 and TRBJ1-1; TRBD1 aligns across 9 bases. The CDR3 is made up of 12 amino acids. Germline CDR1 reads ENHRY; CDR2 reads SYGVKD. Trimming at V came to 2 bases and at J to 8 bases, leaving 0 bases not matched to a gene. Here the CDR3 DNA reads TGTGCCATCAGTGAGGACAGGGGGGAAGCTTTCTTT. Translated, it gives CAISEDRGEAFF.

This rearrangement joins TRBV29-1 to TRBJ1-2; the match to TRBD1 covers 7 bases. V shed 4 bases and J 10 bases; nucleotides not matched to a gene: 9. Germline CDR1 SQVTM, CDR2 ANQGSEA. This CDR3 is 12 amino acids long. The CDR3 protein is CSVARQGGDYTF. The CDR3 nucleotides are TGCAGCGTTGCCCGACAGGGTGGGGACTACACCTTC.

The J gene is TRBJ2-5, the V gene TRBV7-6; 12 positions match TRBD2. V lost 2 bases and J lost 5; bases outside the gene matches: 6. The CDR3 has 16 amino acids. From germline, CDR1 is SGHVS and CDR2 FNYEAQ. The CDR3 nucleotides are TGTGCCAGCAGCTTACTAGCGGGAGGGCGAGGGGAGACCCAGTACTTC. Amino acid sequence: CASSLLAGGRGETQYF.

The rearrangement uses TRBV5-5 and TRBJ2-5; TRBD1 agrees at 7 bases. The V segment lost 5 bases and the J segment 0 bases; nucleotides outside the gene matches: 7. The CDR3 consists of 15 residues. CDR1 and CDR2 (germline): SGHKS, YYEKEE (reference sequence). The CDR3 region is CASRDGQAYQETQYF. The DNA of the CDR3 is TGTGCCAGCAGAGATGGACAGGCGTACCAAGAGACCCAGTACTTC.

This clonotype has a single count. This rearrangement joins TRBV20-1 to TRBJ1-4; no definite D call. V shed 3 bases and J shed 7 bases, with 12 bases lying between them. This CDR3 is built from 13 residues. From germline, CDR1 is DFQATT and CDR2 SNEGSKA (reference sequence). CDR3 loop: CSARRGNTEKLFF. The CDR3 DNA sequence: TGCAGTGCTAGGAGAGGGAACACTGAAAAACTGTTTTTT.

The genes are TRBV6-6 and TRBJ2-7; the match to TRBD1 covers 11 bases. The length of the CDR3 is 15 residues. Germline V gene lookup returns CDR1 MNHNY and CDR2 SVGAGI (reference sequence). V was pared by 10 bases and J by 7 bases, with 15 bases of the junction left unmatched. The DNA for the CDR3 is TGTGCCATCAGCTCCGGGACAGGGGGTTGGAATGAGCAGTACTTC. Its translation is CAISSGTGGWNEQYF.

This clonotype was seen ten or more times. The gene calls are TRBV6-1 and TRBJ1-5; D might be TRBD1 (5 bases). The CDR3 contains 15 residues. Trimming removed 5 bases at V and 2 bases at J, with 13 bases between. Germline-derived CDR1 and CDR2 are MNHNS and SASEGT. The CDR3 DNA sequence: TGTGCCAGCAGTTGGGCAGGGCAAGGCAATCAGCCCCAGCATTTT. Translated: CASSWAGQGNQPQHF.

This clonotype was observed many times. The gene calls are TRBV10-3 and TRBJ1-5; 7 bases fit TRBD1. This CDR3 is built from 15 residues. V was pared by 8 bases and J by 0 bases, with 7 bases of the junction left unmatched. The germline V gene has CDR1 ENHRY and CDR2 SYGVKD. The CDR3 is CAIGLGTDSNQPQHF. CDR3 in DNA: TGTGCCATCGGCCTAGGGACAGATAGCAATCAGCCCCAGCATTTT.

Remarks on this clonotype: This may arise from a read error, as a much more abundant clone is one base away. This rearrangement joins TRBV7-9 to TRBJ2-2; D gene ambiguous. There are 12 residues in the CDR3. V shed 7 bases and J shed 8 bases, with 11 bases lying between them. Looked up from germline, CDR1 is SEHNR and CDR2 is FQNEAQ (reference sequence). The CDR3, as DNA: TGTGCCAGCAACCAAGTCCCAGGGGAGCTGTTTTTT. Its protein is CASNQVPGELFF.

The CDR3 sequence is CASSLEPRDTAFF. The DNA of the CDR3 is TGTGCCAGCAGCCTGGAACCCCGGGACACAGCTTTCTTT. This chain uses TRBV11-2 with TRBJ1-1, with D possibly TRBD1 on 6 matching bases. V was clipped by 5 bases and J by 10 bases, with 17 bases between them. The CDR3 loop spans 13 amino acids. CDR1 and CDR2 from the germline V gene are SGHAT and FQNNGV.

This clonotype was seen repeatedly, ten times or more. This sequence joins TRBV7-2 and TRBJ1-4; TRBD1 matches 9 bases. V dropped 5 bases and J dropped 5; count of bases not matched to a gene: 3. The CDR3 has 14 residues. Germline lookup yields CDR1 SGHTA and CDR2 FQGNSA. CDR3 nucleotides: TGTGCCAGCAGCCGACAGGGGGGAAATGAAAAACTGTTTTTT. It is translated as CASSRQGGNEKLFF.

This rearrangement joins TRBV7-3 to TRBJ2-7, with a weak D call TRBD2 (5 bases). V was clipped by 5 bases and J by 3 bases, with 23 bases between them. This CDR3 region has 17 residues. Looked up from germline, CDR1 is SGHTA and CDR2 is FQGTGA. The CDR3 sequence: CASSPDTGDLALYEQYF. The CDR3 DNA reads as TGTGCCAGCAGCCCTGACACCGGGGATCTTGCCCTCTACGAGCAGTACTTC.

This clonotype was found a few times. This rearrangement joins TRBV20-1 to TRBJ2-7, with TRBD2 identical over 9 bases. CDR1 and CDR2 (germline): DFQATT, SNEGSKA (reference sequence). Trimming took 3 bases from V and 7 from J; bases not matched to a gene: 13. The CDR3 consists of 15 residues. The CDR3 reads CSARIRAGGPEEQYF. The CDR3 nucleotides read TGCAGTGCTAGGATTAGGGCGGGAGGGCCTGAAGAGCAGTACTTC.

The gene calls are TRBV29-1 and TRBJ1-2; no clear D. The CDR3 is made up of 11 amino acids. Per germline, CDR1 SQVTM and CDR2 ANQGSEA. Trimming left V 8 bases short and J 5 bases short, with 12 bases between. In DNA, the CDR3 is TGCAGCTTGCAAGGACGGTATGGCTACACCTTC. Protein: CSLQGRYGYTF. Drawing the rest from reference TRBV29-1 and TRBJ1-2, the complete variable domain is SAVISQKPSRDICQRGTSLTIQCQVDSQVTMMFWYRQQPGQSLTLIATANQGSEATYESGFVIDKFPISRPNLTFSTLTVSNMSPEDSSIYLCSLQGRYGYTFGSGTRLTVV.

This chain links TRBV2 with TRBJ2-3; 7 nucleotides align to TRBD1. There are 14 residues in the CDR3. Trimming cost V 6 bases and J 4 bases; bases outside gene matches: 7. Germline CDR1 is SNHLY and CDR2 is FYNNEI. The CDR3 DNA is TGTGCCAGCAGGACAGGGTGGGGCTCAGATACGCAGTATTTT. It is translated as CASRTGWGSDTQYF. Together with reference TRBV2 and TRBJ2-3, the CDR3 gives the full variable domain: EPEVTQTPSHQVTQMGQEVILRCVPISNHLYFYWYRQILGQKVEFLVSFYNNEISEKSEIFDDQFSVERPDGSNFTLKIRSTKLEDSAMYFCASRTGWGSDTQYFGPGTRLTVL.

V is TRBV24-1 and J is TRBJ2-5, with TRBD2 identical over 15 bases. V lost 4 bases, J lost 4 bases, and 9 bases stayed unmatched. Germline V gene sequence: CDR1 KGHDR, CDR2 SFDVKD. The CDR3 has 18 amino acids. The CDR3 region is CATSDLPGTSGRPETQYF. The CDR3 nucleotides are TGTGCCACCAGTGACCTCCCCGGGACTAGCGGGAGGCCAGAGACCCAGTACTTC.

This clonotype appeared a single time. The J gene is TRBJ1-2, the V gene TRBV7-9, with D perhaps matching TRBD1 (6 bases). CDR1 and CDR2 from the germline V gene are SEHNR and FQNEAQ (reference sequence). The CDR3 runs 13 residues. The V gene lost 3 bases and the J gene lost 7 bases, with 12 bases spanning the gap. This CDR3 reads CASSLVGGVGYTF. CDR3 DNA: TGTGCCAGCAGCTTGGTAGGGGGTGTTGGCTACACCTTC.

The J gene is TRBJ1-6, the V gene TRBV12-3 or TRBV12-4; the match to TRBD1 covers 7 bases. The CDR3 totals 15 residues. Trimming cost V 7 bases and J 11 bases; bases outside gene matches: 14. CDR3 loop: CASTRTGSLDPPLHF. CDR3 nucleotide sequence: TGTGCCAGCACCCGGACAGGTTCATTGGATCCACCCCTCCACTTT.

This clonotype was detected many times. This chain links TRBV4-1 with TRBJ1-1; the D gene is possibly TRBD1 (5 bases). Germline assignment: CDR1 MGHRA and CDR2 YSYEKL. This CDR3 comprises 12 residues. V lost 2 bases to trimming and J lost 8 bases, with 9 bases between them. In DNA form, the CDR3 reads TGCGCCAGCAGCCAACCGGGACCCGAAGCTTTCTTT. The encoded protein is CASSQPGPEAFF.

This clonotype was seen only a few times. This sequence joins TRBV4-1 and TRBJ1-1, with 8 bases aligning to TRBD1. This CDR3 is 15 amino acids long. CDR1 is MGHRA and CDR2 is YSYEKL in the germline V gene. Trimming took 3 bases from V and 6 from J; bases not matched to a gene: 9. For the CDR3, the DNA is TGCGCCAGCAGCCACCCCGGGACAGGAGGCGCTGAAGCTTTCTTT. Protein: CASSHPGTGGAEAFF.

This clonotype was observed at least ten times. The rearrangement links TRBV7-2 to TRBJ1-5; D is undetermined. V lost 2 bases and J 0 bases, leaving 5 bases between the germline ends. Germline values: CDR1 SGHTA, CDR2 FQGNSA. The length of the CDR3 is 14 residues. The CDR3 bases are TGTGCCAGCAGCTTACGGGATAGCAATCAGCCCCAGCATTTT. Amino acids: CASSLRDSNQPQHF.

This clonotype occurred many times. The chain employs TRBV19 and TRBJ1-1, with 7 nucleotides matching TRBD1. The J segment lost 0 bases and the V segment lost 7 bases, leaving 5 bases of the junction unmatched. Germline V gene sequence: CDR1 LNHDA, CDR2 SQIVND (reference sequence). The CDR3 runs 14 residues. The CDR3 spells CASTKGQLNTEAFF. CDR3 in DNA: TGTGCCAGTACCAAGGGACAGCTGAACACTGAAGCTTTCTTT.

The chain joins TRBV10-3 to TRBJ1-2; no definite D call. The CDR3 runs 16 residues. Trimming took off 0 bases at V and 6 bases at J, with 17 bases between the two ends. Germline V gives CDR1 ENHRY, CDR2 SYGVKD. The CDR3 is CAISESLSRSFNGYTF. The CDR3 region has the DNA TGTGCCATCAGTGAGTCTCTGAGTAGGTCCTTTAATGGCTACACCTTC.

This clonotype was picked up a small number of times. The rearrangement links TRBV19 to TRBJ2-2; D is unresolved. CDR3 size: 12 residues. V lost 10 bases and J lost 6, with 12 bases in between. Germline assignment: CDR1 LNHDA and CDR2 SQIVND (reference sequence). CDR3 residues: CATARSSGELFF. CDR3 bases: TGTGCCACCGCACGAAGCTCCGGGGAGCTGTTTTTT.

V is TRBV29-1 and J is TRBJ2-5; 7 bases match TRBD1. V was pared by 5 bases and J by 1 base, with 4 bases of the junction left unmatched. CDR3 length equals 13 residues. Germline values: CDR1 SQVTM, CDR2 ANQGSEA. CDR3 DNA: TGCAGCGTTCAGGGACAGATCCAAGAGACCCAGTACTTC. Protein product: CSVQGQIQETQYF.